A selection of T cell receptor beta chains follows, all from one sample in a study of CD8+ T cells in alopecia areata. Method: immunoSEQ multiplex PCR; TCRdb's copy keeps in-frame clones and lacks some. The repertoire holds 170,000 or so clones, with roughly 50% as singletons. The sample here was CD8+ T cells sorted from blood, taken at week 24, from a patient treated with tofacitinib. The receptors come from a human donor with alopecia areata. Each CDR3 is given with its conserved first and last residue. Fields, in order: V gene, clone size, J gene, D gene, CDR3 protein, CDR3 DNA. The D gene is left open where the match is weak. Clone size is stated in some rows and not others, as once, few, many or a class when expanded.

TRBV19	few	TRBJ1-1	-	CASSIRDGVLITEAFF	TGTGCCAGTAGTATAAGGGATGGAGTCCTGATCACTGAAGCTTTCTTT
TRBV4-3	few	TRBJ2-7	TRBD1	CASSQDYWTGSDEQYF	TGCGCCAGCAGCCAAGATTATTGGACAGGGTCGGACGAGCAGTACTTC
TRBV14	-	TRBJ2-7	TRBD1	CASSFGTGIYEQYF	TGTGCCAGCAGCTTCGGGACAGGGATCTACGAGCAGTACTTC
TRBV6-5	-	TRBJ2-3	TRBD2	CASSYLAGEGDTQYF	TGTGCCAGCAGTTACCTAGCGGGGGAAGGAGATACGCAGTATTTT
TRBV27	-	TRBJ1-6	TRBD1	CASSLGQNSPLHF	TGTGCCAGCAGTTTGGGACAGAATTCACCCCTCCACTTT
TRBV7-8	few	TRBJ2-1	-	CASSFIDSGNNEQFF	TGTGCCAGCAGCTTCATCGACTCTGGGAACAATGAGCAGTTCTTC
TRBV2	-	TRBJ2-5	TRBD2	CASSVASGETQYF	TGTGCCAGCAGTGTAGCTAGCGGAGAGACCCAGTACTTC
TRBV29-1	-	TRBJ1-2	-	CSVERGGSTATF	TGCAGCGTTGAAAGAGGAGGCTCTACGGCCACCTTC
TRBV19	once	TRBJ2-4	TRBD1	CASTDPGQGENIQYF	TGTGCCAGTACCGATCCGGGACAGGGTGAAAACATTCAGTACTTC
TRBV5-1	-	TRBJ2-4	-	CASSLELGVGDIQYF	TGCGCCAGCAGCTTGGAGCTAGGGGTCGGGGACATTCAGTACTTC
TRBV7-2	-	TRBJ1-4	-	CASSFRPITTNEKLFF	TGTGCCAGCAGCTTCCGTCCCATTACAACTAATGAAAAACTGTTTTTT